Below, 26 T cell receptor beta chains from the same sample are listed, as sequenced in a study of blood T cell repertoires in COVID-19. TCRdb's table, derived via immunoSEQ multiplex PCR, lists solely in-frame clones and lacks some. The sample holds approximately 210,000 clones, around 90% seen once. The sample taken for sequencing was peripheral blood. Receptor source: a man in his sixties or seventies with acute or convalescent COVID-19.

The chain combines TRBV7-6 with TRBJ2-5; a weak D match, TRBD2 (5 bases). The V end was cut by 2 bases, the J end by 5 bases, with 12 bases between. This CDR3 contains 14 residues. Germline V lookup: CDR1 SGHVS, CDR2 FNYEAQ. The CDR3 protein is CASSLTGGGETQYF. CDR3 nucleotide sequence: TGTGCCAGCAGCTTAACCGGAGGCGGTGAGACCCAGTACTTC.

This rearrangement joins TRBV21-1 to TRBJ1-1; TRBD1 was called by the table and not checked on the DNA. TRBV21-1 is noted as a pseudogene. There are 16 residues in the CDR3. The CDR3 reads CASNHRDSILNTEAFF. The CDR3 nucleotides read TGTGCCAGCAACCACCGGGACAGCATCCTGAACACTGAAGCTTTCTTT.

CDR3 in amino acids: CASSPGLAPDTQYF. CDR3 coding DNA: TGTGCCAGTAGTCCGGGACTAGCCCCAGATACGCAGTATTTT. The chain combines TRBV19 with TRBJ2-3; 9 bases map to TRBD2. Per germline, CDR1 LNHDA and CDR2 SQIVND (reference sequence). V lost 5 bases, J lost 4 bases, and 4 bases stayed unmatched. CDR3 length: 14 residues.

J is TRBJ2-1 and V is TRBV11-3; 7 bases agree with TRBD2. V lost 6 bases and J lost 0; bases outside the gene matches: 2. There are 14 residues in the CDR3. In germline, CDR1 is SGHNT, CDR2 YENEEA. CDR3 in amino acids: CASRAGDSYNEQFF. The CDR3 DNA reads TGTGCCAGCAGGGCGGGAGACTCCTACAATGAGCAGTTCTTC.

This chain joins TRBV10-3 and TRBJ1-2, with TRBD1 identical over 9 bases. The CDR3 totals 18 residues. V shed 1 base, J shed 2 bases, and the junction held 11 bases outside the gene matches. Germline lookup yields CDR1 ENHRY and CDR2 SYGVKD. The CDR3 sequence is CAISEFGMGQGQNYGYTF. For the CDR3, the DNA is TGTGCCATCAGTGAGTTTGGGATGGGACAGGGACAAAACTATGGCTACACCTTC.

The chain combines TRBV5-4 with TRBJ2-5; D ambiguous. Germline assignment: CDR1 SGHNT and CDR2 YYREEE (reference sequence). CDR3 length: 14 amino acids. V was cut by 4 bases and J by 1 base, with 11 bases left in between. CDR3 in DNA: TGTGCCAGCAGCCCGGCGACTCCCCAAGAGACCCAGTACTTC. Translation gives CASSPATPQETQYF.

The chain links TRBV4-2 to TRBJ2-1, with 8 bases identical to TRBD1. Germline V lookup: CDR1 LGHNA, CDR2 YNFKEQ. The V segment lost 2 bases and the J segment 12 bases; nucleotides outside the gene matches: 9. This CDR3 is 14 amino acids long. Written as DNA, the CDR3 is TGTGCCAGCAGCCAACCCCACGGACAGGGAGTGCAGTTCTTC. Encoded protein: CASSQPHGQGVQFF.

This clone has a single count. J is TRBJ1-6 and V is TRBV28, with TRBD1 identical over 10 bases. V gave up 4 bases and J gave up 2 bases; unmatched junction bases: 2. Germline CDR1 MDHEN, CDR2 SYDVKM. The CDR3 is 16 amino acids. As DNA, the CDR3 is TGTGCCAGCAGTTCCGGACAGGGGGCCTATAATTCACCCCTCCACTTT. It yields the protein CASSSGQGAYNSPLHF.

The V call is TRBV19, the J call TRBJ1-5, with TRBD1 matching 10 bases. The CDR3 has 16 amino acids. The V gene end was trimmed by 11 bases and the J gene end by 7 bases; junction bases not matched to a gene: 17. Germline V gene lookup returns CDR1 LNHDA and CDR2 SQIVND (reference sequence). The CDR3 sequence: CASTLEATGGGQPQHF. Here the CDR3 DNA reads TGTGCCTCTACGCTGGAGGCGACAGGGGGCGGCCAGCCCCAGCATTTT.

The V and J genes are TRBV5-1 and TRBJ2-5; possible D gene TRBD1, 5 bases. CDR3 length equals 14 residues. Looked up from germline, CDR1 is SGHRS and CDR2 is YFSETQ. Trimming removed 1 base at V and 0 bases at J, with 7 bases between. The CDR3 DNA reads as TGCGCCAGCAGCTTGCAGGGCTACCAAGAGACCCAGTACTTC. Translated: CASSLQGYQETQYF.

V gene TRBV15 combines with J gene TRBJ2-1; TRBD1 aligns across 10 bases. CDR3 length equals 16 residues. V shed 6 bases and J 8 bases; nucleotides not matched to a gene: 13. Germline CDR1 reads LNHNV; CDR2 reads YYDKDF (reference sequence). The CDR3 is CATRKSGQGKIDEQFF. The CDR3 nucleotides are TGTGCCACCAGAAAGTCGGGACAGGGGAAAATCGATGAGCAGTTCTTC.

This rearrangement joins TRBV28 to TRBJ2-5, with TRBD1 identical over 9 bases. There are 13 residues in the CDR3. The V gene end was trimmed by 5 bases and the J gene end by 4 bases; junction bases not matched to a gene: 2. From germline, CDR1 is MDHEN and CDR2 SYDVKM. CDR3 DNA sequence: TGTGCCAGCAGTACAGGGGGCGGAGAGACCCAGTACTTC. As protein: CASSTGGGETQYF.

The chain employs TRBV5-1 and TRBJ2-3, with TRBD1 identical over 7 bases. Germline V gene lookup returns CDR1 SGHRS and CDR2 YFSETQ. The CDR3 sequence is 15 residues long. After removal of 4 bases from V and 2 bases from J, the junction contained 7 bases not matched to a gene. The CDR3 DNA reads as TGCGCCAGCAGCCCGGGACAGTTCTACACAGATACGCAGTATTTT. Translating it yields CASSPGQFYTDTQYF.

This clone was detected only once. V is TRBV7-9 and J is TRBJ1-6, with D possibly matching TRBD1 (5 bases). Trimming shortened V by 1 base and J by 7 bases, and 11 bases separated the two germline ends. Germline lookup yields CDR1 SEHNR and CDR2 FQNEAQ (reference sequence). The CDR3 sequence is 15 residues long. The CDR3, as DNA: TGTGCCAGCAGCTTAGGGGGGGGTTCAAATTCACCCCTCCACTTT. Translating gives CASSLGGGSNSPLHF.

This clone was seen a handful of times. The chain uses TRBV19 and TRBJ2-2; 7 bases fit TRBD1. CDR1 LNHDA and CDR2 SQIVND come from the germline V gene (reference sequence). V was pared by 9 bases and J by 6 bases, with 10 bases of the junction left unmatched. This CDR3 region has 14 residues. DNA for the CDR3: TGTGCCAGCCAAACCGGGACAGAGTCCGGGGAGCTGTTTTTT. It yields the protein CASQTGTESGELFF.

The chain links TRBV5-1 to TRBJ1-3; 9 nucleotides line up with TRBD1. J was trimmed by 8 bases and V by 7 bases; bases with no gene match: 13. The CDR3 sequence is 15 residues long. From germline, CDR1 is SGHRS and CDR2 YFSETQ. The CDR3 sequence is CASAYSGTGTDTIYF. CDR3 bases: TGCGCCAGCGCTTATTCCGGGACAGGGACCGACACCATATATTTT.

The V call is TRBV19, the J call TRBJ1-2; no clear D gene. V lost 2 bases, J lost 0 bases, and 13 bases lay in between. The CDR3 is made up of 16 amino acids. Per germline, CDR1 LNHDA and CDR2 SQIVND (reference sequence). The CDR3 nucleotides are TGTGCCAGTAGTATATGGCCCGCCGCGGCTAACTATGGCTACACCTTC. Its translation is CASSIWPAAANYGYTF.

The rearrangement links TRBV18 to TRBJ2-7, with 8 nucleotides matching TRBD1. Per germline, CDR1 KGHSH and CDR2 LQKENI. J lost 7 bases, V lost 2 bases, and 19 bases had no gene match. The length of the CDR3 is 18 residues. The CDR3 DNA sequence: TGTGCCAGCTCACCAAGGTTTACGATGGGGACAGGAAGTTCTGAGCAGTACTTC. Encoded protein: CASSPRFTMGTGSSEQYF. Using reference TRBV18 and TRBJ2-7 for the parts outside the CDR3, the full variable domain is NAGVMQNPRHLVRRRGQEARLRCSPMKGHSHVYWYRQLPEEGLKFMVYLQKENIIDESGMPKERFSAEFPKEGPSILRIQQVVRGDSAAYFCASSPRFTMGTGSSEQYFGPGTRLTVT.

CDR3 bases: TGTGCCAGCAGCTTAGCCCTAGGGGGGGTTGAAGCTTTCTTT. Translating it yields CASSLALGGVEAFF. This rearrangement joins TRBV7-2 to TRBJ1-1; possible D gene TRBD1, 6 bases. Trimming pared 0 bases from V and 7 bases from J, leaving 12 bases between. CDR1 is SGHTA, CDR2 FQGNSA, per germline. This CDR3 comprises 14 residues.

The rearrangement joins TRBV19 to TRBJ2-7, with 9 bases lining up with TRBD2. J gave up 7 bases and V 5 bases, and 15 bases lay outside the gene matches. The length of the CDR3 is 16 residues. Germline lookup yields CDR1 LNHDA and CDR2 SQIVND (reference sequence). CDR3 protein: CASSSLGASGTWEQYF. The CDR3 nucleotides are TGTGCCAGTAGTTCCCTTGGGGCTAGCGGGACGTGGGAGCAGTACTTC.

The CDR3 sequence: CASSPRQGRSGELFF. CDR3 bases: TGTGCCAGCTCACCACGACAGGGGAGGTCCGGGGAGCTGTTTTTT. The gene calls are TRBV18 and TRBJ2-2; 8 nucleotides align to TRBD1. CDR3 length: 15 residues. J lost 6 bases, V lost 1 base, and 4 bases had no gene match. Per germline, CDR1 KGHSH and CDR2 LQKENI.

The chain combines TRBV18 with TRBJ2-3; TRBD2 aligns across 10 bases. V lost 7 bases, J lost 4 bases, and 5 bases stayed unmatched. The CDR3 is made up of 14 amino acids. Germline CDR1 is KGHSH and CDR2 is LQKENI. For the CDR3, the DNA is TGTGCCAGCTACAGCGGGAGGGCCTCAGATACGCAGTATTTT. Its translation: CASYSGRASDTQYF.

The V call is TRBV11-3, the J call TRBJ2-2, with TRBD2 matching over 7 bases. V shed 5 bases and J 1 base; nucleotides not matched to a gene: 4. CDR1 is SGHNT and CDR2 is YENEEA in the germline V gene. The CDR3 consists of 15 residues. This CDR3 is CASSATSVNTGELFF. CDR3 nucleotide sequence: TGTGCCAGCAGCGCCACTAGCGTGAACACCGGGGAGCTGTTTTTT.

The chain is built from TRBV7-9 and TRBJ2-3; 10 nucleotides agree with TRBD2. Germline V gene data show CDR1 as SEHNR and CDR2 as FQNEAQ (reference sequence). The CDR3 extends over 16 amino acids. With V trimmed by 1 base and J by 1 base, 2 bases remained unmatched. The CDR3 bases are TGTGCCAGCAGCTTAGTTCTAGCGGGAGGCACAGATACGCAGTATTTT. Its translation is CASSLVLAGGTDTQYF.

The chain joins TRBV9 to TRBJ2-5, with D tentatively TRBD2 (6 bases). CDR3 length equals 14 residues. Trimming took off 3 bases at V and 4 bases at J, with 13 bases between the two ends. Looked up from germline, CDR1 is SGDLS and CDR2 is YYNGEE. The CDR3 nucleotides read TGTGCCAGCAGCGGCGGGACGTCCAGAGAGACCCAGTACTTC. Protein: CASSGGTSRETQYF.

The chain is built from TRBV7-3 and TRBJ1-2; D is undetermined. The germline V gene encodes CDR1 SGHTA and CDR2 FQGTGA. The CDR3 spans 13 residues. V shed 5 bases and J shed 4 bases, with 11 bases lying between them. The CDR3 here is CASSQTAGYGYTF. The CDR3 DNA follows: TGTGCCAGCAGCCAAACAGCGGGCTATGGCTACACCTTC. Full variable domain (outside the CDR3, taken from reference TRBV7-3 and TRBJ1-2): GAGVSQTPSNKVTEKGKYVELRCDPISGHTALYWYRQSLGQGPEFLIYFQGTGAADDSGLPNDRFFAVRPEGSVSTLKIQRTERGDSAVYLCASSQTAGYGYTFGSGTRLTVV.